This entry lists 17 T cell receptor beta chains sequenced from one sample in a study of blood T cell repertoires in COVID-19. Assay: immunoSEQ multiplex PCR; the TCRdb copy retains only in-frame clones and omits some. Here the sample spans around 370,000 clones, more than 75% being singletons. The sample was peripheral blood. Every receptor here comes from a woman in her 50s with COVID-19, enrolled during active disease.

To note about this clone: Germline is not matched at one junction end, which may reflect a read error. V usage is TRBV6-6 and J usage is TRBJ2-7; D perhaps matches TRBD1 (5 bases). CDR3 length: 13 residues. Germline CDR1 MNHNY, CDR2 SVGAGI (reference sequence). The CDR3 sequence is CASSGAGSSEQYF. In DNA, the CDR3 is TGTGCCAGCAGCGGAGCAGGGTCCTCCGAGCAGTACTTC.

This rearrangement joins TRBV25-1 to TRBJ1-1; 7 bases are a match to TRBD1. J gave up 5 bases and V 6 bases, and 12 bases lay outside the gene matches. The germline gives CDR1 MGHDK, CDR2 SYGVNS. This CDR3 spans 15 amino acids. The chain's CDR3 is CASRTPEGARTEAFF. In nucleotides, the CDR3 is TGTGCCAGCAGGACCCCTGAGGGGGCGAGAACTGAAGCTTTCTTT.

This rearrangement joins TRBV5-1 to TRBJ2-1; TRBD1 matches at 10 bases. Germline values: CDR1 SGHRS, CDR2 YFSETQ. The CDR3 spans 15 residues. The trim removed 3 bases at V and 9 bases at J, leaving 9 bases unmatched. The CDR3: CASSSEPGQGFEQFF. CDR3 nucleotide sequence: TGCGCCAGCAGCTCAGAGCCGGGACAGGGGTTTGAGCAGTTCTTC. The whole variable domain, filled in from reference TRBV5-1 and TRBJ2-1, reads KAGVTQTPRYLIKTRGQQVTLSCSPISGHRSVSWYQQTPGQGLQFLFEYFSETQRNKGNFPGRFSGRQFSNSRSEMNVSTLELGDSALYLCASSSEPGQGFEQFFGPGTRLTVL.

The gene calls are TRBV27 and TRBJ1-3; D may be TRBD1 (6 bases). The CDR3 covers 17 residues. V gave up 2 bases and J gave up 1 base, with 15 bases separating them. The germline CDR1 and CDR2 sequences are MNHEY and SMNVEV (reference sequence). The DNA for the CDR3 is TGTGCCAGCAGTTTAGCGGGGGGGCTAGGGTCTGGAAACACCATATATTTT. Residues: CASSLAGGLGSGNTIYF.

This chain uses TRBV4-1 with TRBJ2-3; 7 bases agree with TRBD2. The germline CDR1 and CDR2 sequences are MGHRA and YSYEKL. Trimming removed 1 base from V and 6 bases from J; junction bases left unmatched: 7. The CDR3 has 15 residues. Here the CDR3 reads CASSQGASGKDTQYF. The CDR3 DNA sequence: TGCGCCAGCAGCCAAGGGGCTAGCGGTAAGGATACGCAGTATTTT.

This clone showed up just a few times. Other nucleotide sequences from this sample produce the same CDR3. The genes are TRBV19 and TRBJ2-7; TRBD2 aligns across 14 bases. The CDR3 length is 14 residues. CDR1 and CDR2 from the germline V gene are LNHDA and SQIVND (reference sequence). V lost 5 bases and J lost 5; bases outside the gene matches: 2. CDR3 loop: CASSRTSGRNEQYF. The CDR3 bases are TGTGCCAGTAGTCGGACTAGCGGGAGGAACGAGCAGTACTTC. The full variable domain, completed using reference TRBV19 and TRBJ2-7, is DGGITQSPKYLFRKEGQNVTLSCEQNLNHDAMYWYRQDPGQGLRLIYYSQIVNDFQKGDIAEGYSVSREKKESFPLTVTSAQKNPTAFYLCASSRTSGRNEQYFGPGTRLTVT.

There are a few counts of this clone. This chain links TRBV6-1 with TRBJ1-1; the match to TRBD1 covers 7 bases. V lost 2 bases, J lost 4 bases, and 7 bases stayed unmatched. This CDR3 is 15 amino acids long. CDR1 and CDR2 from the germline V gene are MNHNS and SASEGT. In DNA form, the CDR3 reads TGTGCCAGCAGTGAATTGAAGGGGGCGGCCACTGAAGCTTTCTTT. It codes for CASSELKGAATEAFF.

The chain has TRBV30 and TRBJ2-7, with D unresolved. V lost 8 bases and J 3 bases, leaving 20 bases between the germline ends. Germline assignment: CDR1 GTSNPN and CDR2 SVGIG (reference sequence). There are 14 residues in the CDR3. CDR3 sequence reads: CALTTYGLGYEQYF. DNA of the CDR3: TGTGCCCTCACTACGTATGGTCTTGGCTACGAGCAGTACTTC. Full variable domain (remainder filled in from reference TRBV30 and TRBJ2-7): SQTIHQWPATLVQPVGSPLSLECTVEGTSNPNLYWYRQAAGRGLQLLFYSVGIGQISSEVPQNLSASRPQDRQFILSSKKLLLSDSGFYLCALTTYGLGYEQYFGPGTRLTVT.

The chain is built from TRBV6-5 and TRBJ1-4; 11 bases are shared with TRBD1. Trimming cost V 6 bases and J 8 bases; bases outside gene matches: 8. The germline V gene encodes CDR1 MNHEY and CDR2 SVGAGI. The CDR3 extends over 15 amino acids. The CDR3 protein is CASRRTGGAGEKLFF. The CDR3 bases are TGTGCCAGCAGGCGGACAGGGGGCGCGGGAGAAAAACTGTTTTTT.

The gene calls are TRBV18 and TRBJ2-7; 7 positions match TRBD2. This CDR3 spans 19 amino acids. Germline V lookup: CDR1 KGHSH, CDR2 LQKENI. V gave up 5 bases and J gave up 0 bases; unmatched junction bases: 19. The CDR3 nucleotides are TGTGCCAGCTCAACAATGTCGGCAGGGCTAGCGGTAATCTCCTACGAGCAGTACTTC. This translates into CASSTMSAGLAVISYEQYF.

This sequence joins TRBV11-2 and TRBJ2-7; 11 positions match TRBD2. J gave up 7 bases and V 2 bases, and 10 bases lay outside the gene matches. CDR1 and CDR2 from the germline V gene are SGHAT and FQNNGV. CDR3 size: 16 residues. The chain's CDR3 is CASSLRRSGRAGEQYF. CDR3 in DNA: TGTGCCAGCAGCTTAAGACGTAGCGGGAGGGCCGGTGAGCAGTACTTC.

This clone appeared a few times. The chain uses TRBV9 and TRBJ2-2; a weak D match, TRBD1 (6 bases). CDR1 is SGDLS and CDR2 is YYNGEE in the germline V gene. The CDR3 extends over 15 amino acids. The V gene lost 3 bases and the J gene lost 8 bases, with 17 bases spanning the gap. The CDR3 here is CASSATGLGGGELFF. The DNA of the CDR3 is TGTGCCAGCAGCGCCACAGGGCTAGGCGGGGGGGAGCTGTTTTTT.

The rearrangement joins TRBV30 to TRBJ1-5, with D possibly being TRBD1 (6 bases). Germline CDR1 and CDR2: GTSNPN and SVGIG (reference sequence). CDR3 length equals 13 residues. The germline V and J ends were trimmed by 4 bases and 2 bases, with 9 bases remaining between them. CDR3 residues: CAWTEGGNQPQHF. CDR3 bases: TGTGCCTGGACCGAGGGGGGCAATCAGCCCCAGCATTTT.

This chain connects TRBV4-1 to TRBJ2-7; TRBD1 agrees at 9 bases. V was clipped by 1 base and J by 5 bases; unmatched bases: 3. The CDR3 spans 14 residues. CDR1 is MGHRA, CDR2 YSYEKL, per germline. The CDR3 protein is CASSQVGTGNEQYF. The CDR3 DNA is TGCGCCAGCAGCCAAGTAGGGACAGGGAACGAGCAGTACTTC.

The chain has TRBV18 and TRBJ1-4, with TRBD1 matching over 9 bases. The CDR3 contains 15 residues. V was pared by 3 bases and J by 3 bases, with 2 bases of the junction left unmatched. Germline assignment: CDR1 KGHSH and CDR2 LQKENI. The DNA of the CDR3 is TGTGCCAGCTCACCCTGGACAGGGGCTAATGAAAAACTGTTTTTT. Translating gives CASSPWTGANEKLFF.

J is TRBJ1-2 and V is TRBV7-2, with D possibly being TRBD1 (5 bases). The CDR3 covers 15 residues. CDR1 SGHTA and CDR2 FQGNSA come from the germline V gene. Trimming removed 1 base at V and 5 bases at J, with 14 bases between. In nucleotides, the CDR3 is TGTGCCAGCAGCTTAGGGGCAGGGATAGGGTATGGCTACACCTTC. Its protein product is CASSLGAGIGYGYTF.

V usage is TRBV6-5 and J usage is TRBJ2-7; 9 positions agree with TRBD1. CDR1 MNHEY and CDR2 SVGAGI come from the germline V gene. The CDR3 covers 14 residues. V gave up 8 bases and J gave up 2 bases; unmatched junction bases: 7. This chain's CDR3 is CASVPGQGPYEQYF. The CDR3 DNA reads TGTGCCAGCGTCCCGGGACAGGGCCCCTACGAGCAGTACTTC.